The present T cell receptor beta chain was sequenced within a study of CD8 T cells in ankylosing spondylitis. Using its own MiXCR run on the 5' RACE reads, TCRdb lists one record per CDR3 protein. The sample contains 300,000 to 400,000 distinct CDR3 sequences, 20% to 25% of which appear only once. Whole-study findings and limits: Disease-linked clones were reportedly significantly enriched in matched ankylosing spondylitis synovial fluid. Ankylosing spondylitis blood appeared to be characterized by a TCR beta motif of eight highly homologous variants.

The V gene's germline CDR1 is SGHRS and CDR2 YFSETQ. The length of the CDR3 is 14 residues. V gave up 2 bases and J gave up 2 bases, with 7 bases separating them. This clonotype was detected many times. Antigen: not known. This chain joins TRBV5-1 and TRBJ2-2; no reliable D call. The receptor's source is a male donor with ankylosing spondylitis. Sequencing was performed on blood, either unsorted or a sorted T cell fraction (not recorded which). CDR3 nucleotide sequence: TGCGCCAGCAGCTTTCAAGGAAACACCGGGGAGCTGTTTTTT. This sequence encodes CASSFQGNTGELFF.